This T cell receptor beta chain was identified during a study of response to subunit inactivated influenza vaccine. Study observations and caveats: The study's authors posited that every seasonal influenza vaccination enlists few new T cells.

In TCRdb, the RT-PCR reads were re-called with MiXCR into one record per CDR3 protein. The sample carries over 750,000 distinct CDR3 sequences, approximately 21% recorded once. V was cut by 6 bases and J by 4 bases, with 13 bases left in between. The CDR3 totals 14 residues. Germline V CDR1 and CDR2: KGHSH, LQKENI. This clonotype was seen more than once but under ten times. As yet, its antigen is unknown. The rearrangement joins TRBV18 to TRBJ1-3; unclear D gene. Sequenced material: PBMCs from blood, taken more than 4 days after vaccination. This sequence originates from a man aged 50-60 years who received an inactivated influenza vaccine. The CDR3 sequence: CASSPDKNGNTIYF. The CDR3 coding sequence is TGTGCCAGCTCCCCCGACAAGAACGGAAACACCATATATTTT. Combining the CDR3 with reference TRBV18 and TRBJ1-3 gives the whole variable domain NAGVMQNPRHLVRRRGQEARLRCSPMKGHSHVYWYRQLPEEGLKFMVYLQKENIIDESGMPKERFSAEFPKEGPSILRIQQVVRGDSAAYFCASSPDKNGNTIYFGEGSWLTVV.